This TCR beta chain is drawn from a study of cytomegalovirus exposure and HLA in healthy donors. Germline assignment: CDR1 MDHEN and CDR2 SYDVKM. V was clipped by 7 bases and J by 0 bases, with 19 bases between them. This CDR3 spans 16 amino acids. As regards this clone: Its antigen remains unidentified.

Study-wide results and limits: Of the V segments, some could not be distinguished, including TRBV6-2 and TRBV6-3, and were excluded.

The PCR employed 60 Vbeta primers together with 13 Jbeta primers. Profiling relied on immunoSEQ multiplex PCR, and the TCRdb table lists in-frame clones only, not all of them. This table holds some 120,000 clones, 60% to 85% found once. Sequenced input: PBMCs. The clonotype comes from a human donor in good health. The V call is TRBV28, the J call TRBJ2-7, with D maybe TRBD1 (6 bases). The CDR3 DNA reads as TGTGCCAGCAACTCCCCCAGGGGTCTGAGCTCCTACGAGCAGTACTTC. This encodes CASNSPRGLSSYEQYF.